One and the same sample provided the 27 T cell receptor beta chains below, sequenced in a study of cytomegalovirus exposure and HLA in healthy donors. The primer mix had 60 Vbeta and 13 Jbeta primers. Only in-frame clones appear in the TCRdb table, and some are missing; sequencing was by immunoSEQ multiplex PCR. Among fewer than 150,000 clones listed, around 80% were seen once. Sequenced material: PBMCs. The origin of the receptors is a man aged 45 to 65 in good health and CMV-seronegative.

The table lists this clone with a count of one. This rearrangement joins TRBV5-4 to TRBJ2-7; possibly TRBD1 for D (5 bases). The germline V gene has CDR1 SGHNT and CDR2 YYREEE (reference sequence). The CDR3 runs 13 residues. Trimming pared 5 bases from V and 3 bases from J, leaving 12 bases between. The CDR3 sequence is CASRPRGIYEQYF. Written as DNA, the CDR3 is TGTGCCAGCAGACCTAGGGGTATCTACGAGCAGTACTTC.

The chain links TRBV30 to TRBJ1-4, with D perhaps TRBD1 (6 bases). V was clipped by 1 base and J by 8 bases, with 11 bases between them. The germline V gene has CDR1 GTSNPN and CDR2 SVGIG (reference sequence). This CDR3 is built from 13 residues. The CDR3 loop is CAWSGSDREKLFF. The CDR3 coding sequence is TGTGCCTGGAGTGGGTCTGACAGGGAAAAACTGTTTTTT.

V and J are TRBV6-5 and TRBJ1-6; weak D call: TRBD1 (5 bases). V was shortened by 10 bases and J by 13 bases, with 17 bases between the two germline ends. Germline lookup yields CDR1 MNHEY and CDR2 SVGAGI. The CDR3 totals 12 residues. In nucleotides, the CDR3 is TGTGCCACAGCCGAGACAGCGGGTCCCCTCCACTTT. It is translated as CATAETAGPLHF.

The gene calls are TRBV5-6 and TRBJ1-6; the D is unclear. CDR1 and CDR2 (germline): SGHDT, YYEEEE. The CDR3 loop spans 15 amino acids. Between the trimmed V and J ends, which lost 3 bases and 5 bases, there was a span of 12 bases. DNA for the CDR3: TGTGCCAGCAGCTCGTTTGGACTAAATAATTCACCCCTCCACTTT. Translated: CASSSFGLNNSPLHF. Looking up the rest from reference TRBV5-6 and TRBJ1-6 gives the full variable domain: DAGVTQSPTHLIKTRGQQVTLRCSPKSGHDTVSWYQQALGQGPQFIFQYYEEEERQRGNFPDRFSGHQFPNYSSELNVNALLLGDSALYLCASSSFGLNNSPLHFGNGTRLTVT.

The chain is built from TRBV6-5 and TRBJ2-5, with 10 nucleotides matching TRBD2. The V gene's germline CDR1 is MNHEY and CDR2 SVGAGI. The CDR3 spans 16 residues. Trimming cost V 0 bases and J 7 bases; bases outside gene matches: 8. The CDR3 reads CASSYSTASGSRTQYF. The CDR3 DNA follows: TGTGCCAGCAGTTACTCGACAGCTAGCGGGAGTCGGACCCAGTACTTC.

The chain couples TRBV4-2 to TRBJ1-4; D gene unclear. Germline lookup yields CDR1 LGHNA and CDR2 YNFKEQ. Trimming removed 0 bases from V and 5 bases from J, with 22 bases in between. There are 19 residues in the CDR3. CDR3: CASSQDQATIPLTNEKLFF. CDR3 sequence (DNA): TGTGCCAGCAGCCAAGATCAGGCCACAATCCCCCTCACAAATGAAAAACTGTTTTTT.

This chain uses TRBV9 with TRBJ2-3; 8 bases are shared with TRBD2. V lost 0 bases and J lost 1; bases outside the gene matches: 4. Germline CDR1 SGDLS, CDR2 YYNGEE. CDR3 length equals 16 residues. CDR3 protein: CASSVGDSGGTDTQYF. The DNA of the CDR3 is TGTGCCAGCAGCGTAGGGGATAGCGGGGGCACAGATACGCAGTATTTT. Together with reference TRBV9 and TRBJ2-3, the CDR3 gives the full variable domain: DSGVTQTPKHLITATGQRVTLRCSPRSGDLSVYWYQQSLDQGLQFLIQYYNGEERAKGNILERFSAQQFPDLHSELNLSSLELGDSALYFCASSVGDSGGTDTQYFGPGTRLTVL.

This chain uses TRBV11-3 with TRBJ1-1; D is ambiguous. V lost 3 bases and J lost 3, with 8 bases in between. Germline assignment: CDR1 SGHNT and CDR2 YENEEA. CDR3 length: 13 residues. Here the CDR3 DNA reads TGTGCCAGCAGCTTGCGGAGGGACACTGAAGCTTTCTTT. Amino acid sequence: CASSLRRDTEAFF.

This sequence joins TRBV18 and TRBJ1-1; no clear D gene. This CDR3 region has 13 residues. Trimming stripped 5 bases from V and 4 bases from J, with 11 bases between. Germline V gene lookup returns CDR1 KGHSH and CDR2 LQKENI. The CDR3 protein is CASSDFVGTEAFF. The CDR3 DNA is TGTGCCAGCTCAGACTTCGTAGGCACTGAAGCTTTCTTT.

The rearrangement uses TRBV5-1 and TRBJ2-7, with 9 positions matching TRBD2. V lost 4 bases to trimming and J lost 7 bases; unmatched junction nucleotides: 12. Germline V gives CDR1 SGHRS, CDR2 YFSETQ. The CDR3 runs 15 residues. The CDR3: CASSNSGSRVREQYF. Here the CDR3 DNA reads TGCGCCAGCAGCAATAGCGGGAGCCGGGTAAGGGAGCAGTACTTC. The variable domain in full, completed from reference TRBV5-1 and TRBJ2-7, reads KAGVTQTPRYLIKTRGQQVTLSCSPISGHRSVSWYQQTPGQGLQFLFEYFSETQRNKGNFPGRFSGRQFSNSRSEMNVSTLELGDSALYLCASSNSGSRVREQYFGPGTRLTVT.

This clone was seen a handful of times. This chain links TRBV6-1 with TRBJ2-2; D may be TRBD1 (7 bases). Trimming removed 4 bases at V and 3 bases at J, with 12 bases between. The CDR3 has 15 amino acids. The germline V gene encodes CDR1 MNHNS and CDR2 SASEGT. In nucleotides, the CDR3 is TGTGCCAGCAGTGGGCAGGGGGGTTACACCGGGGAGCTGTTTTTT. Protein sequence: CASSGQGGYTGELFF.

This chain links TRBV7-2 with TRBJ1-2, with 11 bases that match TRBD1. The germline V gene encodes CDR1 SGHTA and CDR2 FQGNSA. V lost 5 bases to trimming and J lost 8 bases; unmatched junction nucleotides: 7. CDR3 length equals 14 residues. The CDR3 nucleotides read TGTGCCAGCAGCGGGGACAGGGGGGGTCAAGGCTACACCTTC. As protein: CASSGDRGGQGYTF.

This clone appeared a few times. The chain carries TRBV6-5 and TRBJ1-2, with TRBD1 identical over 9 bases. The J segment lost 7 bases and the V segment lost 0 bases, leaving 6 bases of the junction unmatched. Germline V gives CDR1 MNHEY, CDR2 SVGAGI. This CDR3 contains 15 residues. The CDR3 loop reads CASSYSWDRDSGYTF. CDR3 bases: TGTGCCAGCAGTTACTCGTGGGACAGGGACAGTGGCTACACCTTC.

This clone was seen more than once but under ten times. The CDR3 nucleotides are TGTGCCAGCAGCCAAGATAAACAGGGGAAGACCGGGGAGCTGTTTTTT. It codes for CASSQDKQGKTGELFF. The chain has TRBV4-2 and TRBJ2-2, with 7 bases aligning to TRBD1. V shed 0 bases, J shed 5 bases, and the junction held 6 bases outside the gene matches. Germline CDR1 reads LGHNA; CDR2 reads YNFKEQ. The CDR3 runs 16 residues.

CDR3 DNA sequence: TGTGCCAGCAGTTCTACCACAGATACGCAGTATTTT. Encoded protein: CASSSTTDTQYF. The gene calls are TRBV28 and TRBJ2-3; D is unresolved. The V gene's germline CDR1 is MDHEN and CDR2 SYDVKM. CDR3 length: 12 residues. With 4 bases removed from V and 2 bases from J, the gap between germline ends came to 4 bases. The full variable domain, with the rest looked up from reference TRBV28 and TRBJ2-3, is DVKVTQSSRYLVKRTGEKVFLECVQDMDHENMFWYRQDPGLGLRLIYFSYDVKMKEKGDIPEGYSVSREKKERFSLILESASTNQTSMYLCASSSTTDTQYFGPGTRLTVL.

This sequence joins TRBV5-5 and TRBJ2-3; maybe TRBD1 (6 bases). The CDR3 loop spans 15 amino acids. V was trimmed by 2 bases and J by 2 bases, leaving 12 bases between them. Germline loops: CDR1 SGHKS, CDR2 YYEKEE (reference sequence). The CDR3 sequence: CASSFSGTYTDTQYF. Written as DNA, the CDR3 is TGTGCCAGCAGCTTTTCCGGGACATACACAGATACGCAGTATTTT.

CDR3 amino acids: CASSPRDSHTGELFF. DNA of the CDR3: TGTGCCAGCAGCCCAAGGGACTCTCACACCGGGGAGCTGTTTTTT. This chain uses TRBV5-6 with TRBJ2-2; a possible D gene is TRBD2 (6 bases). Germline loops: CDR1 SGHDT, CDR2 YYEEEE. The ends were cut back, 4 bases at V and 3 bases at J, with 13 bases in the middle. The CDR3 has 15 residues.

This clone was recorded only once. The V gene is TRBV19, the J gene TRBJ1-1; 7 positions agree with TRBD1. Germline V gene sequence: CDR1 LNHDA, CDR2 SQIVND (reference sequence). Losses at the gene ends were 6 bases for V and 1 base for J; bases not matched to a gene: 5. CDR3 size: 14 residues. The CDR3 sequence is CASSLGQPNTEAFF. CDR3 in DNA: TGTGCCAGTAGCCTGGGACAGCCGAACACTGAAGCTTTCTTT.

CDR3 nucleotide sequence: TGCAGCGTTGAGTCCCCAGGAACCTACGAGCAGTACTTC. This gives the protein CSVESPGTYEQYF. This rearrangement joins TRBV29-1 to TRBJ2-7; D ambiguous. V was shortened by 3 bases and J by 2 bases, with 11 bases between the two germline ends. The CDR3 consists of 13 residues. The germline gives CDR1 SQVTM, CDR2 ANQGSEA.

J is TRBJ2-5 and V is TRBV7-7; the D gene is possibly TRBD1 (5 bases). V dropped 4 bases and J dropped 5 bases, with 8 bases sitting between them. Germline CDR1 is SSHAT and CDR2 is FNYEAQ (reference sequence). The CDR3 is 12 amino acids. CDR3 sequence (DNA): TGTGCCAGCAGCTCCACAGGCGAGACCCAGTACTTC. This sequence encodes CASSSTGETQYF.

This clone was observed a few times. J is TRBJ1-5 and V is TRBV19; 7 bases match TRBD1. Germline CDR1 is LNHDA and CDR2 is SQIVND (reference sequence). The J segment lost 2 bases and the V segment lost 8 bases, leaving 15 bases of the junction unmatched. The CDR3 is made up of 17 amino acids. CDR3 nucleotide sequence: TGTGCCAGTCACACGCGACGGGCAGGGGGTGGCAATCAGCCCCAGCATTTT. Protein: CASHTRRAGGGNQPQHF.

The CDR3 DNA is TGTGCCAGCAGCAAAGCCAGCCAGGGCGATACGCAGTATTTT. Translation: CASSKASQGDTQYF. V gene TRBV21-1 combines with J gene TRBJ2-3; the table's D call of TRBD1 was not tested on the DNA. TRBV21-1 is a pseudogene. This CDR3 is 14 amino acids long.

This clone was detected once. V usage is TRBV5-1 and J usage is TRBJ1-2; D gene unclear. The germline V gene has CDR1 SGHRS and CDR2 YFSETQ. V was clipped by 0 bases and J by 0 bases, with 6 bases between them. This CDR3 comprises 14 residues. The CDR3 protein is CASSLDGANYGYTF. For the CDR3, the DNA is TGCGCCAGCAGCTTGGACGGGGCTAACTATGGCTACACCTTC. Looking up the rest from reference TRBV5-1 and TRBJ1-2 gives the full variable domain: KAGVTQTPRYLIKTRGQQVTLSCSPISGHRSVSWYQQTPGQGLQFLFEYFSETQRNKGNFPGRFSGRQFSNSRSEMNVSTLELGDSALYLCASSLDGANYGYTFGSGTRLTVV.

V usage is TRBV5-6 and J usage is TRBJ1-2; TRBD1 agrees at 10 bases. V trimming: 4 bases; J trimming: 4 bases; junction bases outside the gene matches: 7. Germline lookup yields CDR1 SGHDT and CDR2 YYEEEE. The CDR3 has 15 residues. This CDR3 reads CASSVDRGRGYGYTF. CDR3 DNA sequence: TGTGCCAGCAGCGTCGACAGGGGGCGCGGCTATGGCTACACCTTC.

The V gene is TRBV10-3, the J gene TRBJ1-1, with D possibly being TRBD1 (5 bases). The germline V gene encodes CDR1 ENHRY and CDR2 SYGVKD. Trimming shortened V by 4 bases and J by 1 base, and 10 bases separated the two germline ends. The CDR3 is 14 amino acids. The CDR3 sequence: CAISARRGNTEAFF. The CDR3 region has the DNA TGTGCCATCAGTGCGCGAAGGGGGAACACTGAAGCTTTCTTT.

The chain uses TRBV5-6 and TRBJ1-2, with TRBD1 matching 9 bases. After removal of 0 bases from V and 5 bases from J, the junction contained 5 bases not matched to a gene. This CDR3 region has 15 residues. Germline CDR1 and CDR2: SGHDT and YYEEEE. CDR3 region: CASSLGGQGLYGYTF. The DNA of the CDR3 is TGTGCCAGCAGCTTGGGGGGACAGGGCCTGTATGGCTACACCTTC. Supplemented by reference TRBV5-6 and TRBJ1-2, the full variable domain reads DAGVTQSPTHLIKTRGQQVTLRCSPKSGHDTVSWYQQALGQGPQFIFQYYEEEERQRGNFPDRFSGHQFPNYSSELNVNALLLGDSALYLCASSLGGQGLYGYTFGSGTRLTVV.

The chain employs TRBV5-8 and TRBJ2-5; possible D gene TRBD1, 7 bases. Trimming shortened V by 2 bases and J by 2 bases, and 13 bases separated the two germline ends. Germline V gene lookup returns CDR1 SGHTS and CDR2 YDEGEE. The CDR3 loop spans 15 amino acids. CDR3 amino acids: CASSFRGTVQETQYF. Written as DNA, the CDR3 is TGTGCCAGCAGCTTCAGGGGGACTGTTCAAGAGACCCAGTACTTC.